This T cell receptor beta chain was identified during a study of beta chain features in type 1 diabetes. Study findings and constraints: There was a moderate but significant shortening of TCRB CDR3s in all four CD4+ subsets of Type 1 diabetes patients. Highly expressing activated T cells could be over-counted with a cDNA template. Patients with type 1 diabetes carried fewer insertions and had more deletions at their VDJ junctions.

A remark on this clone: As yet, its antigen is unknown.

V was pared by 3 bases and J by 0 bases, with 12 bases between. Germline V gene sequence: CDR1 KGHSH, CDR2 LQKENI. CDR3 size: 16 residues. Averaging roughly 120 mL, one heparinised blood draw was given by each donor. Reverse transcription of all isolated RNA meant that expressed TCRB transcripts were sequenced. Some clones are missing from TCRdb's copy, which holds only in-frame ones; the method was immunoSEQ multiplex PCR. Of 900,000 or so clones listed, roughly a sixth are singletons. The chain carries TRBV18 and TRBJ1-5; D is perhaps TRBD1 (6 bases). Source material: naive CD4+ T cells from blood. The receptor comes from a woman aged 18-29 years in good health. The CDR3 DNA reads as TGTGCCAGCTCACCGACAGGAAGGGGTAGCAATCAGCCCCAGCATTTT. Protein: CASSPTGRGSNQPQHF. Looking up the rest from reference TRBV18 and TRBJ1-5 gives the full variable domain: NAGVMQNPRHLVRRRGQEARLRCSPMKGHSHVYWYRQLPEEGLKFMVYLQKENIIDESGMPKERFSAEFPKEGPSILRIQQVVRGDSAAYFCASSPTGRGSNQPQHFGDGTRLSIL.